This T cell receptor beta chain was sequenced during a study of technical replicates of blood from four donors. Libraries were prepared by immunoSEQ multiplex PCR; TCRdb keeps only in-frame clonotypes and omits some of them. The data contain roughly 12,000 clones, roughly 93% of them singletons. This CDR3 region has 16 residues. Trimming took 3 bases from V and 3 from J, leaving 19 bases between them. Germline V gives CDR1 SGHRS, CDR2 YFSETQ. The sequenced sample consisted of PBMCs. This clonotype originated in a human donor in good health. The genes are TRBV5-1 and TRBJ2-7, with D maybe TRBD1 (7 bases). The CDR3, as DNA: TGCGCCAGCAGCTGGATCGGGGGACAGTTCTTCTACGAGCAGTACTTC. Its translation: CASSWIGGQFFYEQYF.